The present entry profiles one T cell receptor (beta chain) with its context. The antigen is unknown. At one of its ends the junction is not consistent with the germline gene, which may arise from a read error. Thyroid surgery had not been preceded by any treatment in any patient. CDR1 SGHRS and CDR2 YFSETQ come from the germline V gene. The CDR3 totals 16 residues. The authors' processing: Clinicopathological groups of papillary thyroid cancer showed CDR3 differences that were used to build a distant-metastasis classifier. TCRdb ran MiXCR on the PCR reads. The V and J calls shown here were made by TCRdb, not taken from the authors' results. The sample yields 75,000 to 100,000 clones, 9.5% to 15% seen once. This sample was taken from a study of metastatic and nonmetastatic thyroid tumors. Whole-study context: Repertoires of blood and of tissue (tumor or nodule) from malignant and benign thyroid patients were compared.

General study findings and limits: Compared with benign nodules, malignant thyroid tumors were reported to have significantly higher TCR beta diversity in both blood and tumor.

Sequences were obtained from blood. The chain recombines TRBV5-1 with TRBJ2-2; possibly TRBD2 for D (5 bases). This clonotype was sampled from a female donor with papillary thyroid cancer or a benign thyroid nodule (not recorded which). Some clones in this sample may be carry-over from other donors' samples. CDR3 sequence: CASSSEVGANTGELVF. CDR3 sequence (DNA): TGCGCCAGCAGCTCGGAAGTGGGCGCGAACACCGGGGAGCTGGTTTTT.